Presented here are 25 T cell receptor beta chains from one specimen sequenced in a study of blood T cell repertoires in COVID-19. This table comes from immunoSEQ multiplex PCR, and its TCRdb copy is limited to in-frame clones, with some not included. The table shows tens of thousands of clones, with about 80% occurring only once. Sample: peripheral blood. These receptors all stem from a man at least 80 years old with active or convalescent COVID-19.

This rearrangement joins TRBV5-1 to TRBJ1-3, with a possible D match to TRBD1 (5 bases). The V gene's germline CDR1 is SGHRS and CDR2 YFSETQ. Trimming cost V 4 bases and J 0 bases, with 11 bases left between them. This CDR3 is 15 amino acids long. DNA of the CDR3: TGCGCCAGCAGCGAAGGGGTCAACTCTGGAAACACCATATATTTT. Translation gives CASSEGVNSGNTIYF.

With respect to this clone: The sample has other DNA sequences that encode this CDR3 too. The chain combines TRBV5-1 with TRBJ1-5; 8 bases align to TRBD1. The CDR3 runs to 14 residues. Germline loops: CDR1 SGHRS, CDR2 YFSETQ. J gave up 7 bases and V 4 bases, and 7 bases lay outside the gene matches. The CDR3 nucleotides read TGCGCCAGCAGCCCGGGGACAGGCGACCAGCCCCAGCATTTT. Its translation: CASSPGTGDQPQHF.

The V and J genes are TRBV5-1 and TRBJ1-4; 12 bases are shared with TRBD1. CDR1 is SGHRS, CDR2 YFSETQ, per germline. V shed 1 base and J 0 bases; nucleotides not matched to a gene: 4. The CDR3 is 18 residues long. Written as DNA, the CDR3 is TGCGCCAGCAGCTTGTGGGACAGGGGGCTAGCAACTAATGAAAAACTGTTTTTT. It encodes CASSLWDRGLATNEKLFF. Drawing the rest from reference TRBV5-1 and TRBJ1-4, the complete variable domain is KAGVTQTPRYLIKTRGQQVTLSCSPISGHRSVSWYQQTPGQGLQFLFEYFSETQRNKGNFPGRFSGRQFSNSRSEMNVSTLELGDSALYLCASSLWDRGLATNEKLFFGSGTQLSVL.

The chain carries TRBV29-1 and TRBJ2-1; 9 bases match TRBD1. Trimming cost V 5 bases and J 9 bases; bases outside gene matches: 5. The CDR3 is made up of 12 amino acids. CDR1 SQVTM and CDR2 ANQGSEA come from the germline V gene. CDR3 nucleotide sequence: TGCAGCGTTAGGACAGGGGATTTTGAGCAGTTCTTC. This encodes CSVRTGDFEQFF.

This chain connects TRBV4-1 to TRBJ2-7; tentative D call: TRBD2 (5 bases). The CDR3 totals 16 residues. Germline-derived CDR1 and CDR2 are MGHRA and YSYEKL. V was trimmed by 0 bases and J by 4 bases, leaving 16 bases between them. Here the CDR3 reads CASSQEAVRLLYEQYF. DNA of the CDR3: TGCGCCAGCAGCCAAGAAGCAGTGAGACTACTGTACGAGCAGTACTTC.

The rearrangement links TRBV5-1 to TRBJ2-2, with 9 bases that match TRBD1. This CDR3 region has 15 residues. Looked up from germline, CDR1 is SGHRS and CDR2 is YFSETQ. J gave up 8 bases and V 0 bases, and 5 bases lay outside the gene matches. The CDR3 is CASSLATGGEGELFF. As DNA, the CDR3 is TGCGCCAGCAGCTTGGCCACAGGGGGCGAGGGGGAGCTGTTTTTT.

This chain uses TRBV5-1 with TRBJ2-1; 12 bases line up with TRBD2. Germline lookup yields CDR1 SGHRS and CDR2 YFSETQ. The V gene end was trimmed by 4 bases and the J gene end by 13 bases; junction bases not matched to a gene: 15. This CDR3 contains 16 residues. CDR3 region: CASSPGRGGLAGSQFF. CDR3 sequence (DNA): TGCGCCAGCAGCCCCGGGAGAGGTGGACTAGCGGGATCTCAGTTCTTC.

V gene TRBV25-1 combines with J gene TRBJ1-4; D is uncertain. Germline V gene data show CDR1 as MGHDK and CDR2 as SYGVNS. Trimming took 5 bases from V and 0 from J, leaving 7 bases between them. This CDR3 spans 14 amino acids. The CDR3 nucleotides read TGTGCCAGCAGTCCCAATCCAACTAATGAAAAACTGTTTTTT. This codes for CASSPNPTNEKLFF.

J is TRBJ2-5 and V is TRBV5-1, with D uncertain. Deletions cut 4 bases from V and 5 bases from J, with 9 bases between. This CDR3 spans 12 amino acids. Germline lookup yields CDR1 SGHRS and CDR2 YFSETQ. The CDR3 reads CASSASMETQYF. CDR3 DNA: TGCGCCAGCAGCGCGTCCATGGAGACCCAGTACTTC.

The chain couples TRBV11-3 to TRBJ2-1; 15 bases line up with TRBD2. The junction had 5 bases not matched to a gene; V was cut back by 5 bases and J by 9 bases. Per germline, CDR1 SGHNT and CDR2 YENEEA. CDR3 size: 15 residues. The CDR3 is CASSPGTSGRFEQFF. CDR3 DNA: TGTGCCAGCAGCCCCGGGACTAGCGGGAGGTTTGAGCAGTTCTTC.

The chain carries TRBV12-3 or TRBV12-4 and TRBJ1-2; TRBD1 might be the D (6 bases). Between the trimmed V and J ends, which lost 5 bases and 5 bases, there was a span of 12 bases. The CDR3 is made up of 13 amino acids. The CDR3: CASSPTGKYGYTF. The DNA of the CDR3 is TGTGCCAGCAGTCCCACAGGGAAATATGGCTACACCTTC.

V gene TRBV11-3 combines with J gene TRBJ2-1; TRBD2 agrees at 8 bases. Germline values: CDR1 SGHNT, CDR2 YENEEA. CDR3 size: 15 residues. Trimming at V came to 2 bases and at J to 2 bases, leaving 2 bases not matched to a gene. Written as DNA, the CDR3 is TGTGCCAGCAGCTTACGCGGGAGGCCCTACAATGAGCAGTTCTTC. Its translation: CASSLRGRPYNEQFF.

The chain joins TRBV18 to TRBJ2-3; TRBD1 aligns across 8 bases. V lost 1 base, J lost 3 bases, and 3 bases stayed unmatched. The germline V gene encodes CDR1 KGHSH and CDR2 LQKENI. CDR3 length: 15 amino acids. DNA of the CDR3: TGTGCCAGCTCACCACGTACAGGGGGGACAGATACGCAGTATTTT. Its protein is CASSPRTGGTDTQYF.

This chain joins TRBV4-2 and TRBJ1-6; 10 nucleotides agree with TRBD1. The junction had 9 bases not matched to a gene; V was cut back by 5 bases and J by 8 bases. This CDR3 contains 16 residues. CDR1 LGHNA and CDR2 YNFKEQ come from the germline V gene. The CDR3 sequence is CASSSGTGVTDSPLHF. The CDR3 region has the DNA TGTGCCAGCAGCTCCGGGACAGGGGTAACGGATTCACCCCTCCACTTT.

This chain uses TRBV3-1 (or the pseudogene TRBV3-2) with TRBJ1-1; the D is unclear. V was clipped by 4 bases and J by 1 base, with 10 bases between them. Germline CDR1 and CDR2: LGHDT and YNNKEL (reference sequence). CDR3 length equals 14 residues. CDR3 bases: TGTGCCAGCAGCCCGAGGGAAGGGAACACTGAAGCTTTCTTT. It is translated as CASSPREGNTEAFF.

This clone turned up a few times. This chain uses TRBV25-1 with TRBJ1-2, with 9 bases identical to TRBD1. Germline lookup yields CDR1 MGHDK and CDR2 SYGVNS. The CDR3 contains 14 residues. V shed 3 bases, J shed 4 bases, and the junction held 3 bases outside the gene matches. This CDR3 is CASSDRDRAYGYTF. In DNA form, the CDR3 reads TGTGCCAGCAGTGATCGGGACAGGGCCTATGGCTACACCTTC.

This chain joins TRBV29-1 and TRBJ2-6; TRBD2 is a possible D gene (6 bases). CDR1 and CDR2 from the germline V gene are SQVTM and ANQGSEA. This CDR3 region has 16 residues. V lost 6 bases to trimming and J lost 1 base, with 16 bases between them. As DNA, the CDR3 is TGCAGCGTCGAAAAGTGGGGGGAGTCTGGGGCCAACGTCCTGACTTTC. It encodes CSVEKWGESGANVLTF.

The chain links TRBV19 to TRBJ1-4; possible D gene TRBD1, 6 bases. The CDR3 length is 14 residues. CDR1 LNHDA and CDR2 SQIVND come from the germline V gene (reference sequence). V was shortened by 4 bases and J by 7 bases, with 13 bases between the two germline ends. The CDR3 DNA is TGTGCCAGTAGTAACCGGGACATGGGTGAAAAACTGTTTTTT. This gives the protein CASSNRDMGEKLFF.

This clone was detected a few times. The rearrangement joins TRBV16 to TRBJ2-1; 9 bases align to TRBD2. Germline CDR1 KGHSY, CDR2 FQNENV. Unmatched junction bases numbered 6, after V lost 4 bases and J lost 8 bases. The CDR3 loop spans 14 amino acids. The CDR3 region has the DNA TGTGCCAGCAGCCCAGCGGGAGGAGGGGATGAGCAGTTCTTC. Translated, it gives CASSPAGGGDEQFF.

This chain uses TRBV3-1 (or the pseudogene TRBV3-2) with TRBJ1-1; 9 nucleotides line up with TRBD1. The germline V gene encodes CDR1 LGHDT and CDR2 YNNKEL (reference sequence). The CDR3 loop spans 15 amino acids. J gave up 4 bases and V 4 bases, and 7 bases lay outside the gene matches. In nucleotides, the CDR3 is TGTGCCAGCAGCCGAAGGACAGGGGCAGGCACTGAAGCTTTCTTT. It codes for CASSRRTGAGTEAFF.

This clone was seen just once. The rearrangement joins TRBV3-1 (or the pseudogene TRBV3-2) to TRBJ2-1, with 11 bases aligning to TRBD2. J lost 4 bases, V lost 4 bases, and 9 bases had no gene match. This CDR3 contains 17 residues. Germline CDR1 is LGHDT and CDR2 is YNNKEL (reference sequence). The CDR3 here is CASSPRVAGGPYNEQFF. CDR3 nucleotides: TGTGCCAGCAGCCCCCGAGTAGCGGGGGGGCCTTACAATGAGCAGTTCTTC.

The CDR3 nucleotides are TGTGCCAGCAGCCCCCCGGGACAGGGCAGCTATGGCTACACCTTC. As protein: CASSPPGQGSYGYTF. The chain combines TRBV7-9 with TRBJ1-2; TRBD1 matches at 9 bases. Germline V lookup: CDR1 SEHNR, CDR2 FQNEAQ (reference sequence). V lost 5 bases, J lost 4 bases, and 8 bases stayed unmatched. This CDR3 spans 15 amino acids.

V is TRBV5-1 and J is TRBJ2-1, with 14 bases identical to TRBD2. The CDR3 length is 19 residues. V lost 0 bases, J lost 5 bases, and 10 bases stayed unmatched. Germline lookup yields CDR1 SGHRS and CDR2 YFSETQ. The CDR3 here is CASSLGLAGGPWLDNEQFF. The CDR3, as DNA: TGCGCCAGCAGCTTGGGACTAGCGGGAGGGCCTTGGTTGGACAATGAGCAGTTCTTC.

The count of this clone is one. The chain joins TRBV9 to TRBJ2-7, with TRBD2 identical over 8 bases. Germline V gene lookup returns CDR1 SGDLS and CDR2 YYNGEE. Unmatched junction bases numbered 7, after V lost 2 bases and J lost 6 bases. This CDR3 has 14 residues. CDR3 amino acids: CASSVPDREGEQYF. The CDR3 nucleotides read TGTGCCAGCAGCGTTCCTGATCGGGAGGGCGAGCAGTACTTC.

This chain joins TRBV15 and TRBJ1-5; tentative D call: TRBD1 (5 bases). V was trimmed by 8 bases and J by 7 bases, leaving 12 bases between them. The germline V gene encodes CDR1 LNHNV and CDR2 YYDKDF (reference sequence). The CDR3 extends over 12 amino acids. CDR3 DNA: TGTGCCACCTGGGACTTGGGACAGCCCCAGCATTTT. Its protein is CATWDLGQPQHF.